The rows below give T cell receptor beta chains drawn from one sample of a study of blood T cell repertoires in COVID-19. The protocol was immunoSEQ multiplex PCR, while the TCRdb copy is restricted to in-frame clones and leaves out a portion. The data contain 35,000 to 55,000 clones, 82% of them singletons. Material for sequencing was peripheral blood. The receptors come from a woman in her 70s with acute or convalescent COVID-19. Each CDR3 is given with its conserved first and last residue. A D gene is named only where the DNA matches it firmly. Part of the rows lack a size; the others show once, few, many or a class for expanded clones.

>TRBJ1-5|TRBV5-1|TRBD1|.
TGCGCCAGCAGTCGGGACAGGGCCCAGCCCCAGCATTTT
CASSRDRAQPQHF
>TRBJ2-5|TRBV3-1/TRBV3-2|.|.
TGTGCCAGCATCAACGGGGGTGGGGAGACCCAGTACTTC
CASINGGGETQYF
>TRBJ2-7|TRBV18|TRBD2|.
TGTGCCAGCTCACCGGTTGGCGGGAGCTACGAGCAGTACTTC
CASSPVGGSYEQYF
>TRBJ2-1|TRBV11-3|.|.
TGTGCCAGCAGCTTAGTAGGGGCAAGCCAGTTCTTC
CASSLVGASQFF
>TRBJ1-2|TRBV28|TRBD1|.
TGTGCCAGCAGTTTCGGACAGGCTCGGGGCTACACCTTC
CASSFGQARGYTF
>TRBJ1-1|TRBV2|.|.
TGTGCCACCACAACAGGGCGGAACACTGAAGCTTTCTTT
CATTTGRNTEAFF
>TRBJ2-4|TRBV13|.|.
TGTGCCAGCAGCGTCGCAGGGATGGCCAAAAACATTCAGTACTTC
CASSVAGMAKNIQYF
>TRBJ1-2|TRBV12-3/TRBV12-4|.|.
TGTGCCAGCAGTTTAGAGAGTAACTATGGCTACACCTTC
CASSLESNYGYTF
>TRBJ2-7|TRBV28|TRBD1|.
TGTGCCAGCAGTGTACCGGGACAGGCCACCTACGAGCAGTACTTC
CASSVPGQATYEQYF
>TRBJ2-7|TRBV3-1/TRBV3-2|.|.
TGTGCCAGCAGCCAAGGCCCTTTAGTGGAGCAGTACTTC
CASSQGPLVEQYF
>TRBJ2-3|TRBV2|.|.
TGTGCCAGCAAGAGGGGACTTAGCACAGATACGCAGTATTTT
CASKRGLSTDTQYF
>TRBJ1-5|TRBV28|TRBD1|.
TGTGCCAGCAGTTTACCGGCCAGGGGGCAGGGGGGCAATCAGCCCCAGCATTTT
CASSLPARGQGGNQPQHF
>TRBJ1-6|TRBV19|.|.
TGTGCCAGTAGTATAACAGGATTTAATTCACCCCTCCACTTT
CASSITGFNSPLHF
>TRBJ2-3|TRBV15|TRBD2|.
TGTGCCACCAGCAGAGGACTAGCGGGAAAGGATACGCAGTATTTT
CATSRGLAGKDTQYF
>TRBJ2-1|TRBV29-1|TRBD2|once
TGCAGCGTTAGATCTAGCGGGTTGGAAAAGCAGTTCTTC
CSVRSSGLEKQFF
>TRBJ2-1|TRBV9|TRBD2|.
TGTGCCAGCAGCCTCCGGGGTAGCGGGTCCTCCTACAATGAGCAGTTCTTC
CASSLRGSGSSYNEQFF
>TRBJ2-3|TRBV19|.|once
TGTGCCAGTAGTACCGCCTCCTTAACCGGAGTCGGCACAGATACGCAGTATTTT
CASSTASLTGVGTDTQYF
>TRBJ2-1|TRBV7-3|TRBD2|.
TGTGCCAGCAGCTCGACCCGTCTAGCGGGAGAACACAATGAGCAGTTCTTC
CASSSTRLAGEHNEQFF
>TRBJ2-3|TRBV11-2|.|.
TGTGCCAGCAGCCCCGATTTCTCAACAGGAGTCGGCACAGATACGCAGTATTTT
CASSPDFSTGVGTDTQYF
>TRBJ1-2|TRBV3-1/TRBV3-2|.|.
TGTGCCAGCAGCCCGGCGGGGGGGAACACCATTTATGGCTACACCTTC
CASSPAGGNTIYGYTF
>TRBJ1-4|TRBV5-1|TRBD1|.
TGCGCCAGCAGCCGGGCGGGACAGGATGAAAAACTGTTTTTT
CASSRAGQDEKLFF
>TRBJ2-3|TRBV3-1/TRBV3-2|.|.
TGTGCCAGCAGCCAAGATTCGGGAGTGGCGGATACGCAGTATTTT
CASSQDSGVADTQYF
>TRBJ2-7|TRBV7-6|.|.
TGTGCCAGCAGCTCCGAGGGCTACGAGCAGTACTTC
CASSSEGYEQYF
>TRBJ1-5|TRBV28|TRBD1|.
TGTGCCAGCAGTTCCAGGACAGGGGGGATTCAGCCCCAGCATTTT
CASSSRTGGIQPQHF
>TRBJ1-2|TRBV5-1|TRBD1|.
TGCGCCAGCAGCTCGTCGAGTAGGGGACAGCTGAACTATGGCTACACCTTC
CASSSSSRGQLNYGYTF
>TRBJ2-1|TRBV27|TRBD2|.
TGTGCCAGCAGGCGACTAGCGGAGTACAATGAGCAGTTCTTC
CASRRLAEYNEQFF
>TRBJ2-1|TRBV19|TRBD1|.
TGTGCCAGTACCCGGACAGGGTTAATCAATGAGCAGTTCTTC
CASTRTGLINEQFF
>TRBJ1-5|TRBV28|.|.
TGTGCCAGCAGGGGGGCGGGTCGGGATCAGCCCCAGCATTTT
CASRGAGRDQPQHF
>TRBJ2-2|TRBV5-1|TRBD1|.
TGCGCCAGCAGCTTGGAATACTGGCAGGGGGACACCGGGGAGCTGTTTTTT
CASSLEYWQGDTGELFF
>TRBJ2-4|TRBV19|TRBD1|.
TGTGCCAGTAGTATTTGGGGGACAGGCAAAAACATTCAGTACTTC
CASSIWGTGKNIQYF
>TRBJ1-6|TRBV10-1|.|.
TGCGCCAGCAGGGGGAGCTCCTATAATTCACCCCTCCACTTT
CASRGSSYNSPLHF
>TRBJ1-5|TRBV18|.|.
TGTGCCAGCTCACCAGACCAGGGTGGGAGCAATCAGCCCCAGCATTTT
CASSPDQGGSNQPQHF
>TRBJ1-2|TRBV11-2|.|.
TGTGCCAGCAGCTTAGGTGATTCTCTTCGGGGTGGCTACACCTTC
CASSLGDSLRGGYTF
>TRBJ2-3|TRBV18|TRBD2|once
TGTGCCAGCTCATCGGTACCCGGGACTAGCGAGATGACTAGCACAGATACGCAGTATTTT
CASSSVPGTSEMTSTDTQYF
>TRBJ1-5|TRBV28|.|.
TGTGCCAGCAGTTTAGGCAGGTTTGGGGACATCGGTCAGCCCCAGCATTTT
CASSLGRFGDIGQPQHF
>TRBJ2-7|TRBV19|.|.
TGTGCCAGTAGTATAGGTGGGGCAGGGTTGGGCTACGAGCAGTACTTC
CASSIGGAGLGYEQYF
>TRBJ1-2|TRBV28|.|.
TGTGCCAGCAGCCCCCCCGGGGGGACCTTGGGCTACACCTTC
CASSPPGGTLGYTF
>TRBJ1-1|TRBV6-5|.|.
TGTGCCAGCAGTAAGACACCCATGAACACTGAAGCTTTCTTT
CASSKTPMNTEAFF
>TRBJ2-1|TRBV19|.|.
TGTGCCAGTAGTATAGGGCAGTCCTACAATGAGCAGTTCTTC
CASSIGQSYNEQFF
>TRBJ2-2|TRBV28|.|.
TGTGCCAGTTTCCCTGGCGGGGTGAATAGGAACACCGGGGAGCTGTTTTTT
CASFPGGVNRNTGELFF
>TRBJ1-2|TRBV5-8|.|few
TGTGCCAGCAGCTTGCAGGGGCACTATGGCTACACCTTC
CASSLQGHYGYTF
>TRBJ2-5|TRBV7-5|.|.
TGTGCCAGAAGTCGAGCGGGAGGCGGAGAGACCCAGTACTTC
CARSRAGGGETQYF